The rows below give T cell receptor beta chains drawn from one sample of a study of blood T cell repertoires in COVID-19. Generated by immunoSEQ multiplex PCR, the TCRdb table keeps only in-frame clones and is missing some. This sample yields about 100,000 clones, of which around 79% are seen a single time; 15% to 20% belongs to the top ten. Sequencing was carried out using peripheral blood. The receptors originated from a woman of 80 years or more with active or convalescent COVID-19. The CDR3 runs from the conserved cysteine through the conserved F or W. Fields, in order: J gene, clone size, D gene, V gene, CDR3 protein, CDR3 DNA. A D gene is named only where the DNA matches it firmly. Size is omitted from some rows. Given values are once, few, many or a class for expanded clones.

j_gene: TRBJ2-2; abundance: -; d_gene: -; v_gene: TRBV5-4; CDR3aa: CASSLFGASGELFF; CDR3nt: TGTGCCAGCAGCTTGTTTGGGGCATCCGGGGAGCTGTTTTTT
j_gene: TRBJ2-5; abundance: -; d_gene: TRBD2; v_gene: TRBV19; CDR3aa: CASTSGAETQYF; CDR3nt: TGTGCCAGTACTAGCGGGGCAGAGACCCAGTACTTC
j_gene: TRBJ1-5; abundance: -; d_gene: -; v_gene: TRBV7-6; CDR3aa: CASSFRGDQPQHF; CDR3nt: TGTGCCAGCAGCTTTCGCGGGGATCAGCCCCAGCATTTT
j_gene: TRBJ2-3; abundance: -; d_gene: TRBD2; v_gene: TRBV3-1/TRBV3-2; CDR3aa: CASSKRTSGRVRGTDTQYF; CDR3nt: TGTGCCAGCAGTAAAAGGACTAGCGGGAGGGTCCGGGGCACAGATACGCAGTATTTT
j_gene: TRBJ2-7; abundance: few; d_gene: TRBD2; v_gene: TRBV9; CDR3aa: CASSSGTSVLREQYF; CDR3nt: TGTGCCAGCAGCTCCGGGACTAGCGTATTACGGGAGCAGTACTTC
j_gene: TRBJ1-5; abundance: few; d_gene: -; v_gene: TRBV20-1; CDR3aa: CSATEQGYNQPQHF; CDR3nt: TGCAGTGCTACTGAACAGGGATATAATCAGCCCCAGCATTTT
j_gene: TRBJ1-5; abundance: few; d_gene: TRBD1; v_gene: TRBV11-1; CDR3aa: CASSLARTGGSNQPQHF; CDR3nt: TGTGCCAGCAGCTTAGCCCGAACAGGGGGGAGCAATCAGCCCCAGCATTTT
j_gene: TRBJ2-1; abundance: -; d_gene: -; v_gene: TRBV9; CDR3aa: CASSSRQLINEQFF; CDR3nt: TGTGCCAGCAGCTCGAGGCAACTAATCAATGAGCAGTTCTTC
j_gene: TRBJ2-1; abundance: few; d_gene: -; v_gene: TRBV20-1; CDR3aa: CSDTRGNEQFF; CDR3nt: TGCAGTGATACCCGGGGGAATGAGCAGTTCTTC
j_gene: TRBJ2-1; abundance: -; d_gene: -; v_gene: TRBV19; CDR3aa: CASSTRTGNEQFF; CDR3nt: TGTGCCAGTAGTACTAGAACAGGGAATGAGCAGTTCTTC
j_gene: TRBJ1-1; abundance: -; d_gene: -; v_gene: TRBV5-1; CDR3aa: CASSLGYAGIMNTEAFF; CDR3nt: TGTGCCAGCAGCTTGGGCTATGCGGGGATCATGAACACTGAAGCTTTCTTT
j_gene: TRBJ1-1; abundance: -; d_gene: TRBD1; v_gene: TRBV27; CDR3aa: CASSLQGRYTEAFF; CDR3nt: TGTGCCAGCAGCCTACAGGGGAGATACACTGAAGCTTTCTTT
j_gene: TRBJ2-4; abundance: -; d_gene: -; v_gene: TRBV11-2; CDR3aa: CASSLSRTLAKNIQYF; CDR3nt: TGTGCCAGCAGCTTATCTAGAACTCTAGCCAAAAACATTCAGTACTTC